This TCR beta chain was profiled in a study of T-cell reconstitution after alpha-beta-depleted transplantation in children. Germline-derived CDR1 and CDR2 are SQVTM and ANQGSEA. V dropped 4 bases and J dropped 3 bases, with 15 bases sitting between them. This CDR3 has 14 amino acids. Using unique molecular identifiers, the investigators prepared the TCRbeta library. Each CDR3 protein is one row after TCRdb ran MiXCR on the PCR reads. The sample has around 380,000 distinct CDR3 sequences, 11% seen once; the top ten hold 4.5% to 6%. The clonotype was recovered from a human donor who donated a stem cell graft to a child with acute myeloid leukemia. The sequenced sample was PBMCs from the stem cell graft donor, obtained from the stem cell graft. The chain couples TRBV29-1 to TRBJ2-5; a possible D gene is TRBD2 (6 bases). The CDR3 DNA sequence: TGCAGCGTTGGGGCCTACGGGGGAAAAGAGACCCAGTACTTC. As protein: CSVGAYGGKETQYF. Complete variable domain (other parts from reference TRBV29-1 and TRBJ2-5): SAVISQKPSRDICQRGTSLTIQCQVDSQVTMMFWYRQQPGQSLTLIATANQGSEATYESGFVIDKFPISRPNLTFSTLTVSNMSPEDSSIYLCSVGAYGGKETQYFGPGTRLLVL.